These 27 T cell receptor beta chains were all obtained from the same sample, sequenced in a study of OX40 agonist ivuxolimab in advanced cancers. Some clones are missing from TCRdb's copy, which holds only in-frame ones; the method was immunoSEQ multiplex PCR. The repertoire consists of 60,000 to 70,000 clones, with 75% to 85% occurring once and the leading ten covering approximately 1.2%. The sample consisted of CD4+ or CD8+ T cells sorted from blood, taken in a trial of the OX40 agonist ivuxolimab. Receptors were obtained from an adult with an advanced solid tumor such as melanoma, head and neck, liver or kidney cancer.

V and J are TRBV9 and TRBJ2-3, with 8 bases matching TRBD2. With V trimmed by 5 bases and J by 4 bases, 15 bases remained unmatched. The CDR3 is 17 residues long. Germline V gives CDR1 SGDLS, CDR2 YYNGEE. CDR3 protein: CASSANPGGAGADTQYF. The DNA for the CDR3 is TGTGCCAGCAGTGCGAACCCCGGGGGGGCGGGTGCAGATACGCAGTATTTT. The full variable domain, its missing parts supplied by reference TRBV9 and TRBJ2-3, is DSGVTQTPKHLITATGQRVTLRCSPRSGDLSVYWYQQSLDQGLQFLIQYYNGEERAKGNILERFSAQQFPDLHSELNLSSLELGDSALYFCASSANPGGAGADTQYFGPGTRLTVL.

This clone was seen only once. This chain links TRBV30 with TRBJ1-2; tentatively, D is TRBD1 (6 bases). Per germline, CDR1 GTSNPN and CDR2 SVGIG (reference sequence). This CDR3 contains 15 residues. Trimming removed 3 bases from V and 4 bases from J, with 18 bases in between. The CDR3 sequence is CAWRATGTSLYGYTF. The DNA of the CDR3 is TGTGCCTGGAGGGCAACCGGGACATCCCTCTATGGCTACACCTTC.

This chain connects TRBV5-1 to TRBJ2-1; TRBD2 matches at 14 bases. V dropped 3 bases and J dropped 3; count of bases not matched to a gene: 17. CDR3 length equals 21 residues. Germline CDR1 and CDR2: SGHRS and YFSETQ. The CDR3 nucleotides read TGCGCCAGCAGCTCTCCCGGACTAGCGGGGGGAACAAAGAATAACTACAATGAGCAGTTCTTC. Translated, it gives CASSSPGLAGGTKNNYNEQFF. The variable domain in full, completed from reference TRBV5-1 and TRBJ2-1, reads KAGVTQTPRYLIKTRGQQVTLSCSPISGHRSVSWYQQTPGQGLQFLFEYFSETQRNKGNFPGRFSGRQFSNSRSEMNVSTLELGDSALYLCASSSPGLAGGTKNNYNEQFFGPGTRLTVL.

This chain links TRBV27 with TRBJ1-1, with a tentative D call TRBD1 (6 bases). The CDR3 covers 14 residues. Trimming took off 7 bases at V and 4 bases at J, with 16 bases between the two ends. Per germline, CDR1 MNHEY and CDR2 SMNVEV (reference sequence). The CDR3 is CASTKRGVSTEAFF. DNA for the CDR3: TGTGCCAGCACCAAGAGGGGGGTAAGCACTGAAGCTTTCTTT.

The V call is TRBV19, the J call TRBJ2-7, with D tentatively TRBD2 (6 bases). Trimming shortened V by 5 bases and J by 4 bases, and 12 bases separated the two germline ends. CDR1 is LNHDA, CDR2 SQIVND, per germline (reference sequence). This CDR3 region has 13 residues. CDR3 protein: CASSSRGLYEQYF. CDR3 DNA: TGTGCCAGTAGTTCGCGGGGACTTTACGAGCAGTACTTC.

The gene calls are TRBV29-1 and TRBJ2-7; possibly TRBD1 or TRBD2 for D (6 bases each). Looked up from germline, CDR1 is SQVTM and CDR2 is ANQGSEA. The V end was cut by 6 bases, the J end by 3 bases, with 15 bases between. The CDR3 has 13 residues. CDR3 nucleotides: TGCAGCGTAAAACAGGGAGGAATCTACGAGCAGTACTTC. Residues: CSVKQGGIYEQYF.

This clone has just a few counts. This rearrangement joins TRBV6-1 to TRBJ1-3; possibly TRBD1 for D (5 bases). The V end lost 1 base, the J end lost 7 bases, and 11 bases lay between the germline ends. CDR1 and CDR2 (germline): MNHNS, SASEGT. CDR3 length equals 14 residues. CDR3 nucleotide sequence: TGTGCCAGCAGTGAAGGCCTAGGGGCGAACACCATATATTTT. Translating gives CASSEGLGANTIYF.

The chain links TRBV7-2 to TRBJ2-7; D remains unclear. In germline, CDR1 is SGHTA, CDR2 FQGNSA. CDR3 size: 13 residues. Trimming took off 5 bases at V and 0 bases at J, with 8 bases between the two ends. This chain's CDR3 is CASSPSHSYEQYF. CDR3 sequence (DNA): TGTGCCAGCAGCCCGTCTCACTCCTACGAGCAGTACTTC.

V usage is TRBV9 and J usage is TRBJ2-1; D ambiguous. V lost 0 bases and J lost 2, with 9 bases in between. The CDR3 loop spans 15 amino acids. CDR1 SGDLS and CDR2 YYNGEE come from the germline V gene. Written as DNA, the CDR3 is TGTGCCAGCAGCGTAGGATTGGAGACCTACAATGAGCAGTTCTTC. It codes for CASSVGLETYNEQFF.

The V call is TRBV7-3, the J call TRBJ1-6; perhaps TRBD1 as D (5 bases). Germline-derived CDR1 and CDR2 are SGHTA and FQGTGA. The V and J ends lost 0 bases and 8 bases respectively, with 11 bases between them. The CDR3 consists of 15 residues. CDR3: CASSLTGVGYSPLHF. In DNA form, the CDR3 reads TGTGCCAGCAGCTTAACAGGGGTTGGGTATTCACCCCTCCACTTT.

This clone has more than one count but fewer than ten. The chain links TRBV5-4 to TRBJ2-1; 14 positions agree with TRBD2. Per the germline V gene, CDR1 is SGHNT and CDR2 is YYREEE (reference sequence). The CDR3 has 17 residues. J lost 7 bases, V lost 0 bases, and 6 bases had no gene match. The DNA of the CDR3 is TGTGCCAGCAGCTTGGGCCTACGGACTAGCGGGGGGAATGAGCAGTTCTTC. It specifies CASSLGLRTSGGNEQFF.

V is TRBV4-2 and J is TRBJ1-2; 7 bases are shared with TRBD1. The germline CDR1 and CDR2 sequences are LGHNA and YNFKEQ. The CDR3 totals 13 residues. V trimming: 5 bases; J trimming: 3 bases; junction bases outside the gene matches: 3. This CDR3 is CASSVDRDYGYTF. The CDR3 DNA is TGTGCCAGCAGCGTCGACAGGGACTATGGCTACACCTTC.

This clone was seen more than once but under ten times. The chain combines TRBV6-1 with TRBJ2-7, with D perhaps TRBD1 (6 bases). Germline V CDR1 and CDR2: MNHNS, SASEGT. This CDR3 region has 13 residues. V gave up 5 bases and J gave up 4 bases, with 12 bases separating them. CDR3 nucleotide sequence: TGTGCCAGCAGTACCCAACAGGGTTACGAGCAGTACTTC. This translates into CASSTQQGYEQYF.

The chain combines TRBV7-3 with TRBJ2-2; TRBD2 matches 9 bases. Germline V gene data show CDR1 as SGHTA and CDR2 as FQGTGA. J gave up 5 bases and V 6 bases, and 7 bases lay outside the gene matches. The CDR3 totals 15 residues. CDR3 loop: CASRSSGVETGELFF. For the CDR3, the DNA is TGTGCCAGCAGATCTAGCGGGGTTGAAACCGGGGAGCTGTTTTTT. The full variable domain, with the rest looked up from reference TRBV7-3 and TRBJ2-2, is GAGVSQTPSNKVTEKGKYVELRCDPISGHTALYWYRQSLGQGPEFLIYFQGTGAADDSGLPNDRFFAVRPEGSVSTLKIQRTERGDSAVYLCASRSSGVETGELFFGEGSRLTVL.

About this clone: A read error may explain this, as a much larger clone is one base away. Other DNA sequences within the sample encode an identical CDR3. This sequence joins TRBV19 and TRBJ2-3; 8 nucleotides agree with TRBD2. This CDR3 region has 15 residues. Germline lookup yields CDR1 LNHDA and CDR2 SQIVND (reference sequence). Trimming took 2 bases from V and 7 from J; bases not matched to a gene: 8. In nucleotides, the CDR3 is TGTGCCAGTAGTATATCCGGGGGCGGGGGGAATACGCAGTATTTT. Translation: CASSISGGGGNTQYF.

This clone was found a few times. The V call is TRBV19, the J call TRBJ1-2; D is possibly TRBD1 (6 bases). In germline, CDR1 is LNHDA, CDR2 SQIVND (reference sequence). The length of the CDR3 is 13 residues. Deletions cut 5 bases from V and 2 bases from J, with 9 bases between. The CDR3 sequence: CASSDTGNYGYTF. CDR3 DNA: TGTGCCAGTAGTGATACAGGGAACTATGGCTACACCTTC.

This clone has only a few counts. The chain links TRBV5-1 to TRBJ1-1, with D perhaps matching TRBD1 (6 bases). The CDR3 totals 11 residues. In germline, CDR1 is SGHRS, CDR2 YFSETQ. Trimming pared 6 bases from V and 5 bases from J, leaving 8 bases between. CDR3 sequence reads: CASKGETEAFF. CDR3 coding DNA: TGCGCCAGCAAGGGGGAGACTGAAGCTTTCTTT.

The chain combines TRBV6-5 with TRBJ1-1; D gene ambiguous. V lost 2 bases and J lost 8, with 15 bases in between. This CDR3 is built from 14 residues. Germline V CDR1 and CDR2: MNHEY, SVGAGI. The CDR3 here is CASSYATPRDEAFF. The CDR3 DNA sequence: TGTGCCAGCAGTTACGCGACTCCGCGAGACGAAGCTTTCTTT.

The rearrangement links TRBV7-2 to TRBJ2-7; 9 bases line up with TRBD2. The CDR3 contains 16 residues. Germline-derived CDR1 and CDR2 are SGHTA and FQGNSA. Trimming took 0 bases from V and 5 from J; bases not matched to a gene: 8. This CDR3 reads CASSLASGGRLNEQYF. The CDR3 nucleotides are TGTGCCAGCAGCTTAGCCAGCGGGGGGCGATTAAACGAGCAGTACTTC.

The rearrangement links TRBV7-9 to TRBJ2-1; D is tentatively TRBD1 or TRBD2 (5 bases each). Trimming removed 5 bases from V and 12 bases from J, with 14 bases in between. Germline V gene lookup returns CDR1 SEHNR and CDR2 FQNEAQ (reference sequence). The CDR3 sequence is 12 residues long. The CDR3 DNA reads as TGTGCCAGCAGCAGAACGGGGCCAGGGCAGTTCTTC. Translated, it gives CASSRTGPGQFF. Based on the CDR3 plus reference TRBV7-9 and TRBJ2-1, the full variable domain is DTGVSQNPRHKITKRGQNVTFRCDPISEHNRLYWYRQTLGQGPEFLTYFQNEAQLEKSRLLSDRFSAERPKGSFSTLEIQRTEQGDSAMYLCASSRTGPGQFFGPGTRLTVL.

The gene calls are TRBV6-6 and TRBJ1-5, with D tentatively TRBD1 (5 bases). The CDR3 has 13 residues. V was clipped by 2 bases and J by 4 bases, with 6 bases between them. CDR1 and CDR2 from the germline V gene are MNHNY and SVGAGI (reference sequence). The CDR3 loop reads CASSYGANQPQHF. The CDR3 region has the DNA TGTGCCAGCAGTTACGGGGCTAATCAGCCCCAGCATTTT.

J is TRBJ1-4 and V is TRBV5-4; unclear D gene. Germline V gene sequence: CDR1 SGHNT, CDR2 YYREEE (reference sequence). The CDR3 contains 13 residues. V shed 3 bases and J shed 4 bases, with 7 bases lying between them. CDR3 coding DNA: TGTGCCAGCAGCTCCCAAAATAATGAAAAACTGTTTTTT. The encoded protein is CASSSQNNEKLFF. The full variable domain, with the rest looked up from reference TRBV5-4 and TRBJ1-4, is ETGVTQSPTHLIKTRGQQVTLRCSSQSGHNTVSWYQQALGQGPQFIFQYYREEENGRGNFPPRFSGLQFPNYSSELNVNALELDDSALYLCASSSQNNEKLFFGSGTQLSVL.

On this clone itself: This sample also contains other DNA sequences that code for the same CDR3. The CDR3, as DNA: TGCGCCAGCAGCAACAGGGGGACTCAGAACGAGCAGTACTTC. It encodes CASSNRGTQNEQYF. The chain has TRBV5-1 and TRBJ2-7; 8 bases are a match to TRBD1. The trim removed 4 bases at V and 5 bases at J, leaving 8 bases unmatched. Germline assignment: CDR1 SGHRS and CDR2 YFSETQ. The CDR3 extends over 14 amino acids.

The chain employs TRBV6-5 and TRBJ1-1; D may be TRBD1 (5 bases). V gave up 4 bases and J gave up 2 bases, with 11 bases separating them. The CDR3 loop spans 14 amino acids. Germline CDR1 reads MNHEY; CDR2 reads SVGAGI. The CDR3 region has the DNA TGTGCCAGCAGTTCGCCCCGGGACAACACTGAAGCTTTCTTT. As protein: CASSSPRDNTEAFF.

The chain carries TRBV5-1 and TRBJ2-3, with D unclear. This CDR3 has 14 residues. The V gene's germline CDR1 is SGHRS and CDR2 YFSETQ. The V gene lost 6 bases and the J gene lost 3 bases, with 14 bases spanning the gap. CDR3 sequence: CASKLGSSTDTQYF. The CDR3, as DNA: TGCGCCAGCAAGCTTGGAAGTAGTACAGATACGCAGTATTTT.

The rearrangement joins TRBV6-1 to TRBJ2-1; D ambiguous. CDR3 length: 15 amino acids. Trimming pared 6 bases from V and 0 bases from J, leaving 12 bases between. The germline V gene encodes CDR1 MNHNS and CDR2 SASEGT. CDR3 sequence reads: CASRETASSYNEQFF. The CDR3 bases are TGTGCCAGCAGAGAAACTGCCAGCTCCTACAATGAGCAGTTCTTC.

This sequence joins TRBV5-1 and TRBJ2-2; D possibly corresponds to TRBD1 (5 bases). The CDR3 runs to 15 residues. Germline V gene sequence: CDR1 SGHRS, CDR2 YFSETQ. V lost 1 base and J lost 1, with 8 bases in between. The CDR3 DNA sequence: TGCGCCAGCAGCTTGAGCAGGGTGAACACCGGGGAGCTGTTTTTT. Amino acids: CASSLSRVNTGELFF.